This TCR beta chain derives from a study of T-cell memory formation after mild COVID-19. TCRdb re-analysed the 5' RACE reads in MiXCR, keeping a single row per CDR3 protein. This table has approximately 300,000 distinct CDR3 sequences, 8% to 10% appearing once. This clonotype showed up just a few times. V gave up 7 bases and J gave up 4 bases, with 18 bases separating them. CDR1 and CDR2 from the germline V gene are SQVTM and ANQGSEA. This CDR3 spans 14 amino acids. The clonotype was recovered from a man between 18 and 29 years old who had mild COVID-19 (a few samples of this study predate the infection). Cell type and time point are not known. Sequencing was done on a sample of PBMCs or a T cell subset sorted from them (not recorded which). V and J are TRBV29-1 and TRBJ2-3, with D possibly matching TRBD1 (5 bases). The CDR3 DNA is TGCAGCGCCGATGATGGGGCTGTGGCAGATACGCAGTATTTT. Its protein is CSADDGAVADTQYF.